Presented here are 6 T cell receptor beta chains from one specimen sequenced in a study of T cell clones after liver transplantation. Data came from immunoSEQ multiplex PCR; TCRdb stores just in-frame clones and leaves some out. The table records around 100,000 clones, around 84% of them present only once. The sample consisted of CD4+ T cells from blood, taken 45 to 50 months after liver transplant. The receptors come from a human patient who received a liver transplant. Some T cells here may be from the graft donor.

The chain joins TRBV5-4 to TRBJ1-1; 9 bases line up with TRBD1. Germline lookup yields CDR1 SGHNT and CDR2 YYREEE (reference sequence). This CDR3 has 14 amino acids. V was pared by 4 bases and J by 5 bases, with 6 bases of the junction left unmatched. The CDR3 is CASSQGQGTTEAFF. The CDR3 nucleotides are TGTGCCAGCAGCCAAGGACAGGGGACGACTGAAGCTTTCTTT.

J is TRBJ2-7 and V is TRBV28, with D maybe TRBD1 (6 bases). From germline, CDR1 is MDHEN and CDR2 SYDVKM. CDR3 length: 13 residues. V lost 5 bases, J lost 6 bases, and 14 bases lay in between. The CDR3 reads CASSAYRVREQYF. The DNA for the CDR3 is TGTGCCAGCAGTGCATACAGGGTGCGCGAGCAGTACTTC.

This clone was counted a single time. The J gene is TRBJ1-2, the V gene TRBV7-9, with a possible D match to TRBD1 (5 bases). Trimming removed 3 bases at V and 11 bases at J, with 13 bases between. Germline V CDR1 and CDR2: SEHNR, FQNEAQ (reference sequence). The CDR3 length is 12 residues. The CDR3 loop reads CASSFDGAGYTF. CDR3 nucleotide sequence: TGTGCCAGCAGCTTCGACGGGGCTGGGTACACCTTC.

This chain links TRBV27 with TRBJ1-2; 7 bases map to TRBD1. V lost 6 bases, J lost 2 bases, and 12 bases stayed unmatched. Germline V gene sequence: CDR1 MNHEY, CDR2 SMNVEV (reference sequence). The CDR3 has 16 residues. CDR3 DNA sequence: TGTGCCAGCAGCCAATCCTCCACAGGGGCCAACTATGGCTACACCTTC. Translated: CASSQSSTGANYGYTF.

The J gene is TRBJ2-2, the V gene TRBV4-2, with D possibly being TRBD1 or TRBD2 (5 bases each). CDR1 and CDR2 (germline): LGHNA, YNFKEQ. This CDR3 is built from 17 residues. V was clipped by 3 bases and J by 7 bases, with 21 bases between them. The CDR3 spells CASSHPLGTVGGGELFF. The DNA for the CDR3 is TGTGCCAGCAGCCATCCTTTAGGGACGGTTGGTGGCGGGGAGCTGTTTTTT.

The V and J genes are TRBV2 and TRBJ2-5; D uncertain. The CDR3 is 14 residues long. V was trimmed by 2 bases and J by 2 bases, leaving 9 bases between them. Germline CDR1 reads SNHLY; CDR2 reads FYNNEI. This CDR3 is CASSEKVFQETQYF. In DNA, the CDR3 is TGTGCCAGCAGTGAAAAGGTCTTTCAAGAGACCCAGTACTTC. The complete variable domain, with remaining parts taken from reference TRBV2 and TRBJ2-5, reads EPEVTQTPSHQVTQMGQEVILRCVPISNHLYFYWYRQILGQKVEFLVSFYNNEISEKSEIFDDQFSVERPDGSNFTLKIRSTKLEDSAMYFCASSEKVFQETQYFGPGTRLLVL.